The clone carrying this T cell receptor beta chain was recorded a few times. TCRdb passed the RT-PCR reads through MiXCR, listing each CDR3 protein once. The sample shows about 620,000 distinct CDR3 sequences, around 11% of them seen only once. The sample is drawn from a study of response to subunit inactivated influenza vaccine. J gave up 5 bases and V 7 bases, and 9 bases lay outside the gene matches. Germline V lookup: CDR1 SQVTM, CDR2 ANQGSEA. The CDR3 sequence is 13 residues long. The data were also submitted as part of a second study, on T cells expressing NK-cell markers. As reported in that work: UMIs accompanied the 5'RACE template switching by which TCR beta cDNA was made. Within the sequenced cohort of eight donors, seven exhibited HCMV seropositivity and one was seronegative. In a few donors, dominant clonotypes made up about 28.3-65% of CD3+CD56-NKG2C+ cells.

This receptor was taken from a man aged 45-60 years who received an inactivated influenza vaccine. This chain connects TRBV29-1 to TRBJ2-7; TRBD1 agrees at 9 bases. This sample comprised PBMCs from blood, obtained on the day of vaccination. The CDR3 region is CSGPRDREHEQYF. The CDR3, as DNA: TGCAGCGGACCTAGGGACAGGGAGCACGAGCAGTACTTC.